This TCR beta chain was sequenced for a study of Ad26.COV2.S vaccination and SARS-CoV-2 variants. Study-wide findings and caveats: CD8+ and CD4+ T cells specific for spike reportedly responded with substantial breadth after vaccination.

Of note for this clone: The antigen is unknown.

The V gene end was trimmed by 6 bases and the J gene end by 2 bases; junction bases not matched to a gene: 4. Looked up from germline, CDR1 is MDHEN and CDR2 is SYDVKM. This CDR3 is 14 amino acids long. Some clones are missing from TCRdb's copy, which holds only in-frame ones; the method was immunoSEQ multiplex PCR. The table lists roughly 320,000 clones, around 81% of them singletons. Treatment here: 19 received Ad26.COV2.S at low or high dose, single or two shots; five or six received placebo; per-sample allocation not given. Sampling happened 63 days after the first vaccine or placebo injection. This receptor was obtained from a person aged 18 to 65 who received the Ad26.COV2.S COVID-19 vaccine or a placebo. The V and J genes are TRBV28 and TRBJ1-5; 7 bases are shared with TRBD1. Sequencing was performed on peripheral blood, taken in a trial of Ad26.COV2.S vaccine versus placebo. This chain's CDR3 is CASRNTGGNQPQHF. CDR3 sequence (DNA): TGTGCCAGCAGGAACACAGGGGGCAATCAGCCCCAGCATTTT.